The clone carrying this T cell receptor beta chain was found a few times. The CDR3 length is 13 residues. The germline V and J ends were trimmed by 5 bases and 8 bases, with 10 bases remaining between them. TCRdb recomputed calls from the RACE reads with MiXCR, one row per CDR3 protein. The sample holds roughly 90,000 distinct CDR3 sequences; approximately 11% are singletons and the top ten take approximately 1%. This entry is derived from a study of human T cells and chemical hapten exposure. Study context: Patch testing was performed with 0.01% DPC on the upper back, with reading at 6 days. Enrolled patients were predominantly female and had alopecia areata, totalis or universalis.

Time point described: patch test 3, about 24 weeks after DPC sensitization. Sample treatment: therapeutic diphenylcyclopropenone sensitization with weekly scalp DPC. The sequencing here drew on whole blood, taken in connection with sensitization to the hapten diphenylcyclopropenone (DPC). V gene TRBV12-3 or TRBV12-4 combines with J gene TRBJ1-6; TRBD1 might be the D (6 bases). The receptor comes from a woman in her thirties with alopecia areata. Some clones in this sample may be carry-over from other donors' samples. The CDR3: CASSPRGDSPLHF. CDR3 nucleotide sequence: TGTGCCAGCAGTCCAAGGGGGGATTCACCCCTCCACTTT.